The source of this TCR beta chain is a study of OX40 agonist ivuxolimab in advanced cancers. Study information: The dose-escalation group included hepatocellular carcinoma, melanoma, renal cell carcinoma and head and neck cancer. Study-wide findings and caveats: Among some nonresponders, normalized T-cell clonal expansion was also low. In the 0.1 to 3.0 mg/kg range, CD4+ and CD8+ blood T cells had expanded clonally by week 6.

The data were produced by immunoSEQ multiplex PCR, yet TCRdb's version contains in-frame clones alone and is incomplete. The profile shows approximately 91,000 clones, approximately 87% of them singletons. As for this clone: No antigen is known for it.

The sequence was obtained from an adult with an advanced solid tumor such as melanoma, head and neck, liver or kidney cancer. This specimen was CD4+ or CD8+ T cells sorted from blood, taken in a trial of the OX40 agonist ivuxolimab.

CDR3 in amino acids: CASSLEASTNEKLFF. CDR3 coding DNA: TGCGCCAGCAGCTTGGAGGCATCAACTAATGAAAAACTGTTTTTT. The rearrangement links TRBV5-1 to TRBJ1-4; no clear D. The V gene's germline CDR1 is SGHRS and CDR2 YFSETQ. The CDR3 runs 15 residues. V was cut by 0 bases and J by 0 bases, with 6 bases left in between. The complete variable domain, with remaining parts taken from reference TRBV5-1 and TRBJ1-4, reads KAGVTQTPRYLIKTRGQQVTLSCSPISGHRSVSWYQQTPGQGLQFLFEYFSETQRNKGNFPGRFSGRQFSNSRSEMNVSTLELGDSALYLCASSLEASTNEKLFFGSGTQLSVL.